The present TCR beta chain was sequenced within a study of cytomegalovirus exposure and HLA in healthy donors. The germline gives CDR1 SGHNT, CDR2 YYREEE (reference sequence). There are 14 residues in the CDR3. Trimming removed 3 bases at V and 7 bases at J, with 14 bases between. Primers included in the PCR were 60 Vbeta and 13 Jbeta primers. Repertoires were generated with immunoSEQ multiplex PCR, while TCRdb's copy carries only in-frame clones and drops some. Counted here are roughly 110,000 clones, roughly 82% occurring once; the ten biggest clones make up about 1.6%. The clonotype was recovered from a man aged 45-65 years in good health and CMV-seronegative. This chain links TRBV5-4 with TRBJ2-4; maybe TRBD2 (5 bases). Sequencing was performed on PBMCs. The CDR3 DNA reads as TGTGCCAGCAGCTCCTCCGGGGATAGTAACATTCAGTACTTC. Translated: CASSSSGDSNIQYF.